The rows below give T cell receptor beta chains drawn from one sample of a study of OX40 agonist ivuxolimab in advanced cancers. Assay: immunoSEQ multiplex PCR; the TCRdb copy retains only in-frame clones and omits some. This sample has fewer than 100,000 clones, with approximately 80% found just once. The sample in question was CD4+ or CD8+ T cells sorted from blood, obtained in a trial of the OX40 agonist ivuxolimab. Every receptor here comes from an adult with an advanced solid tumor such as melanoma, head and neck, liver or kidney cancer. Each CDR3 is given with its conserved first and last residue. Each record gives: CDR3 protein, CDR3 DNA, J gene, D gene, clone size, V gene. D genes are given only for firm matches. Size is omitted from some rows. Given values are once, few, many or a class for expanded clones.

cdr3_aa: CASSLYSGELFF
cdr3_nt: TGTGCCAGCAGCTTGTATTCCGGGGAGCTGTTTTTT
j_call: TRBJ2-2
d_call: -
clone_size: -
v_call: TRBV5-6

cdr3_aa: CASSQTGSGANVLTF
cdr3_nt: TGTGCCAGCTCGCAGACAGGCTCAGGGGCCAACGTCCTGACTTTC
j_call: TRBJ2-6
d_call: -
clone_size: -
v_call: TRBV18

cdr3_aa: CASSVSRGRLGEKLFF
cdr3_nt: TGTGCCAGCAGCGTGTCCAGGGGGCGGCTTGGTGAAAAACTGTTTTTT
j_call: TRBJ1-4
d_call: TRBD1
clone_size: once
v_call: TRBV9

cdr3_aa: CASSPQGSEKLFF
cdr3_nt: TGTGCCAGCAGCCCCCAGGGGAGTGAAAAACTGTTTTTT
j_call: TRBJ1-4
d_call: -
clone_size: -
v_call: TRBV7-8

cdr3_aa: CASGLAGQETQYF
cdr3_nt: TGTGCCAGCGGACTAGCGGGACAAGAGACCCAGTACTTC
j_call: TRBJ2-5
d_call: TRBD2
clone_size: -
v_call: TRBV6-6

cdr3_aa: CASSLAGQNTEAFF
cdr3_nt: TGCGCCAGCAGCTTGGCGGGACAGAACACTGAAGCTTTCTTT
j_call: TRBJ1-1
d_call: -
clone_size: -
v_call: TRBV5-1

cdr3_aa: CASSLGPGGTEAFF
cdr3_nt: TGTGCCAGCAGCTTAGGCCCCGGGGGCACTGAAGCTTTCTTT
j_call: TRBJ1-1
d_call: -
clone_size: -
v_call: TRBV11-2

cdr3_aa: CASSQVSGRVMETQYF
cdr3_nt: TGCGCCAGCAGCCAAGTTAGCGGGAGGGTTATGGAGACCCAGTACTTC
j_call: TRBJ2-5
d_call: TRBD2
clone_size: few
v_call: TRBV4-1

cdr3_aa: CASTLKRLEGGRTDTQYF
cdr3_nt: TGTGCCAGTACCCTCAAGCGGTTAGAGGGGGGGCGAACAGATACGCAGTATTTT
j_call: TRBJ2-3
d_call: -
clone_size: -
v_call: TRBV19

cdr3_aa: CASSKGRIFNTGELFF
cdr3_nt: TGTGCCAGCAGCAAGGGACGGATATTCAACACCGGGGAGCTGTTTTTT
j_call: TRBJ2-2
d_call: -
clone_size: -
v_call: TRBV5-8

cdr3_aa: CASSGRGILGEQFF
cdr3_nt: TGTGCCAGCAGCGGCAGGGGGATATTGGGTGAGCAGTTCTTC
j_call: TRBJ2-1
d_call: TRBD1
clone_size: -
v_call: TRBV9

cdr3_aa: CASSAPLGYTF
cdr3_nt: TGTGCCAGCAGTGCTCCTTTAGGCTACACCTTC
j_call: TRBJ1-2
d_call: -
clone_size: -
v_call: TRBV2

cdr3_aa: CASKVGETQYF
cdr3_nt: TGCGCCAGCAAAGTAGGCGAGACCCAGTACTTC
j_call: TRBJ2-5
d_call: -
clone_size: -
v_call: TRBV5-1

cdr3_aa: CASSLSGASEKLFF
cdr3_nt: TGTGCCAGCAGTCTCTCGGGGGCAAGTGAAAAACTGTTTTTT
j_call: TRBJ1-4
d_call: -
clone_size: once
v_call: TRBV28

cdr3_aa: CASSPRIGSYNEQFF
cdr3_nt: TGTGCCAGCAGCCCACGTATAGGGAGCTACAATGAGCAGTTCTTC
j_call: TRBJ2-1
d_call: -
clone_size: few
v_call: TRBV7-9

cdr3_aa: CASSLKPFGGRISKGEKLFF
cdr3_nt: TGCGCCAGCAGCTTGAAACCGTTTGGGGGGCGCATAAGTAAGGGTGAAAAACTGTTTTTT
j_call: TRBJ1-4
d_call: -
clone_size: -
v_call: TRBV5-1

cdr3_aa: CASSYGRGSYEQYF
cdr3_nt: TGTGCCAGCAGTTATGGACGGGGTTCTTACGAGCAGTACTTC
j_call: TRBJ2-7
d_call: -
clone_size: -
v_call: TRBV6-6

cdr3_aa: CASSKEDRRTDTQYF
cdr3_nt: TGTGCCAGTAGTAAGGAAGACCGGCGCACAGATACGCAGTATTTT
j_call: TRBJ2-3
d_call: -
clone_size: -
v_call: TRBV19

cdr3_aa: CASSYSWGQETQYF
cdr3_nt: TGTGCCAGCAGTTACTCATGGGGGCAGGAGACCCAGTACTTC
j_call: TRBJ2-5
d_call: -
clone_size: -
v_call: TRBV6-6

cdr3_aa: CSVVGPNHGGNTIYF
cdr3_nt: TGCAGCGTTGTGGGACCAAACCACGGGGGAAACACCATATATTTT
j_call: TRBJ1-3
d_call: -
clone_size: -
v_call: TRBV29-1

cdr3_aa: CAISWDKNQPQHF
cdr3_nt: TGTGCCATCAGCTGGGACAAAAATCAGCCCCAGCATTTT
j_call: TRBJ1-5
d_call: -
clone_size: -
v_call: TRBV10-3

cdr3_aa: CASSLIPRDTGYTF
cdr3_nt: TGCGCCAGCAGCTTGATCCCCCGGGACACTGGCTACACCTTC
j_call: TRBJ1-2
d_call: -
clone_size: -
v_call: TRBV5-1

cdr3_aa: CASSYSGQATEAFF
cdr3_nt: TGTGCCAGCAGTTACTCCGGACAGGCAACTGAAGCTTTCTTT
j_call: TRBJ1-1
d_call: TRBD1
clone_size: -
v_call: TRBV6-5